The 16 T cell receptor beta chains given below trace back to one sample, sequenced in a study of blood T cell repertoires in COVID-19. Sequencing used immunoSEQ multiplex PCR; TCRdb keeps in-frame clones, though not all of them. The sample has around 60,000 clones; approximately 80% are singletons. The sequencing sample was made of peripheral blood. These receptor sequences come from a woman older than 75 with active or convalescent COVID-19.

The CDR3 nucleotides read TGTGCCAGCAGTGACACAGGGAACTATGGCTACACCTTC. Translated: CASSDTGNYGYTF. The chain carries TRBV6-4 and TRBJ1-2, with a weak D call TRBD1 (6 bases). V shed 2 bases and J shed 2 bases, with 6 bases lying between them. The CDR3 runs 13 residues. Per the germline V gene, CDR1 is MRHNA and CDR2 is SNTAGT.

The CDR3 nucleotides are TGTGCCAGCAGCCAAGGGGCCCATAGCGGGCAGAGCCAAGAGACCCAGTACTTC. Translating it yields CASSQGAHSGQSQETQYF. The chain combines TRBV3-1 (or the pseudogene TRBV3-2) with TRBJ2-5; TRBD2 matches at 7 bases. CDR1 is LGHDT, CDR2 YNNKEL, per germline (reference sequence). CDR3 length: 18 residues. With V trimmed by 1 base and J by 1 base, 12 bases remained unmatched.

This chain joins TRBV5-4 and TRBJ2-4, with TRBD1 matching over 7 bases. The junction had 13 bases not matched to a gene; V was cut back by 7 bases and J by 0 bases. The CDR3 has 17 residues. In germline, CDR1 is SGHNT, CDR2 YYREEE (reference sequence). The CDR3 sequence: CASQKGDSLLAKNIQYF. The CDR3 DNA is TGTGCCAGCCAAAAGGGGGACAGTTTATTAGCCAAAAACATTCAGTACTTC.

V is TRBV6-5 and J is TRBJ2-7; no definite D call. CDR1 and CDR2 from the germline V gene are MNHEY and SVGAGI. This CDR3 has 15 residues. The V and J ends lost 1 base and 2 bases respectively, with 12 bases between them. In DNA form, the CDR3 reads TGTGCCAGCAGTTACTTCGTTGGCCCAGCCTACGAGCAGTACTTC. Protein product: CASSYFVGPAYEQYF.

This clone came up once. The J gene is TRBJ1-2, the V gene TRBV7-2, with 8 bases lining up with TRBD1. Germline assignment: CDR1 SGHTA and CDR2 FQGNSA. The length of the CDR3 is 15 residues. With V trimmed by 2 bases and J by 1 base, 3 bases remained unmatched. CDR3: CASSLMGQVNYGYTF. CDR3 sequence (DNA): TGTGCCAGCAGCTTAATGGGACAGGTTAACTATGGCTACACCTTC.

This sequence joins TRBV5-1 and TRBJ2-1; 7 positions agree with TRBD2. J gave up 2 bases and V 0 bases, and 5 bases lay outside the gene matches. Germline loops: CDR1 SGHRS, CDR2 YFSETQ. The CDR3 runs 16 residues. The CDR3 reads CASSLAPSGTYNEQFF. The CDR3, as DNA: TGCGCCAGCAGCTTGGCTCCTAGCGGAACCTACAATGAGCAGTTCTTC.

A word on this clone: The sample carries other DNA sequences with the same CDR3. The chain links TRBV28 to TRBJ1-5, with 9 positions matching TRBD1. J gave up 4 bases and V 3 bases, and 1 base lay outside the gene matches. Germline assignment: CDR1 MDHEN and CDR2 SYDVKM. This CDR3 has 14 amino acids. The CDR3 here is CASSLTGGNQPQHF. The DNA for the CDR3 is TGTGCCAGCAGTTTGACAGGGGGAAATCAGCCCCAGCATTTT.

For the CDR3, the DNA is TGTGCCAGCAGTGACACAATTTCACACCTAGCCAAAAACATTCAGTACTTC. Translated, it gives CASSDTISHLAKNIQYF. The V gene is TRBV27, the J gene TRBJ2-4; the D is unclear. V dropped 5 bases and J dropped 0 bases, with 17 bases sitting between them. Per germline, CDR1 MNHEY and CDR2 SMNVEV (reference sequence). The CDR3 totals 17 residues.

The CDR3 sequence is CASSALFKTHRGQPQHF. CDR3 bases: TGTGCCAGCAGTGCCTTGTTTAAGACTCATAGAGGGCAGCCCCAGCATTTT. The rearrangement uses TRBV6-1 and TRBJ1-5; D is undetermined. CDR1 MNHNS and CDR2 SASEGT come from the germline V gene. V was trimmed by 4 bases and J by 7 bases, leaving 23 bases between them. There are 17 residues in the CDR3.

This rearrangement joins TRBV11-2 to TRBJ2-7; D is unclear. V was clipped by 5 bases and J by 3 bases, with 11 bases between them. Germline CDR1 reads SGHAT; CDR2 reads FQNNGV. This CDR3 has 13 amino acids. CDR3 loop: CASSKLRLYEQYF. DNA for the CDR3: TGTGCCAGCAGCAAGCTACGTCTCTACGAGCAGTACTTC.

CDR3 DNA: TGTGCCAGCAGCCAGGCGGAGTCTGGAAACACCATATATTTT. Its translation is CASSQAESGNTIYF. This sequence joins TRBV3-1 (or the pseudogene TRBV3-2) and TRBJ1-3; D is unresolved. With 3 bases removed from V and 1 base from J, the gap between germline ends came to 7 bases. This CDR3 contains 14 residues. The germline gives CDR1 LGHDT, CDR2 YNNKEL (reference sequence).

The gene calls are TRBV6-4 and TRBJ1-1; maybe TRBD1 (5 bases). The CDR3 covers 13 residues. CDR1 and CDR2 (germline): MRHNA, SNTAGT. The V and J ends lost 3 bases and 5 bases respectively, with 10 bases between them. In DNA form, the CDR3 reads TGTGCCAGCAGTGATGGAGGGACTACTGAAGCTTTCTTT. Protein product: CASSDGGTTEAFF.

The chain employs TRBV12-3 or TRBV12-4 and TRBJ1-3, with 8 bases identical to TRBD1. The CDR3 loop spans 13 amino acids. The V segment lost 8 bases and the J segment 2 bases; nucleotides outside the gene matches: 2. The CDR3 coding sequence is TGTGCCAGCTCACAGGGGGCTGGAAACACCATATATTTT. Translation gives CASSQGAGNTIYF.

The chain combines TRBV11-2 with TRBJ1-2; TRBD1 might be the D (5 bases). V lost 2 bases, J lost 2 bases, and 12 bases lay in between. The CDR3 spans 15 residues. CDR1 is SGHAT and CDR2 is FQNNGV in the germline V gene. CDR3 protein: CASSLQGGQNYGYTF. In DNA, the CDR3 is TGTGCCAGCAGCTTACAGGGCGGACAAAACTATGGCTACACCTTC.

The chain combines TRBV5-6 with TRBJ2-7; D is perhaps TRBD1 (5 bases). The germline V gene has CDR1 SGHDT and CDR2 YYEEEE. V shed 0 bases and J shed 2 bases, with 12 bases lying between them. The CDR3 is 15 residues long. In DNA, the CDR3 is TGTGCCAGCAGCTTGGGGTACGGCAGGGCCTACGAGCAGTACTTC. This codes for CASSLGYGRAYEQYF.

The chain uses TRBV6-1 and TRBJ1-6; D possibly corresponds to TRBD1 (5 bases). Germline CDR1 and CDR2: MNHNS and SASEGT. The germline V and J ends were trimmed by 4 bases and 5 bases, with 15 bases remaining between them. CDR3 length equals 16 residues. The CDR3: CASSGGTLLHNSPLHF. DNA for the CDR3: TGTGCCAGCAGTGGGGGGACTCTTTTACATAATTCACCCCTCCACTTT.